One sample yielded the 5 T cell receptor beta chains listed below, sequenced in a study of T cell responses to AZD1222 COVID-19 vaccine. Here immunoSEQ multiplex PCR was the method, and the copy in TCRdb shows in-frame clones only, minus some. The repertoire holds thousands of clones, with over 75% as singletons. Sample: peripheral blood, taken 28 days after the second AZD1222 dose. These receptor sequences come from an adult who received the AZD1222 COVID-19 vaccine.

The chain is built from TRBV5-1 and TRBJ2-5; maybe TRBD1 (5 bases). The CDR3 length is 13 residues. V was shortened by 4 bases and J by 4 bases, with 11 bases between the two germline ends. The V gene's germline CDR1 is SGHRS and CDR2 YFSETQ. The CDR3 nucleotides read TGCGCCAGCAGCCCAGGGTGGGCAGAGACCCAGTACTTC. Residues: CASSPGWAETQYF.

The chain is built from TRBV6-1 and TRBJ2-2; a possible D gene is TRBD1 (5 bases). Looked up from germline, CDR1 is MNHNS and CDR2 is SASEGT. The length of the CDR3 is 14 residues. With 5 bases removed from V and 6 bases from J, the gap between germline ends came to 13 bases. CDR3 sequence (DNA): TGTGCCAGCAGTTCATCAGGGATATCCGGGGAGCTGTTTTTT. Translation: CASSSSGISGELFF.

This clone occurred a few times. The rearrangement links TRBV5-4 to TRBJ1-1; D remains ambiguous. The V gene's germline CDR1 is SGHNT and CDR2 YYREEE (reference sequence). Trimming pared 4 bases from V and 6 bases from J, leaving 16 bases between. This CDR3 has 14 amino acids. CDR3 protein: CASSPSRGTSEAFF. CDR3 in DNA: TGTGCCAGCAGCCCCTCCCGGGGAACGTCTGAAGCTTTCTTT.

The rearrangement uses TRBV3-1 (or the pseudogene TRBV3-2) and TRBJ1-5; D not certain. Germline V gene data show CDR1 as LGHDT and CDR2 as YNNKEL (reference sequence). Trimming left V 5 bases short and J 4 bases short, with 12 bases between. The CDR3 sequence is 14 residues long. The CDR3 reads CASSSRKGNQPQHF. In nucleotides, the CDR3 is TGTGCCAGCAGCTCCCGCAAAGGGAATCAGCCCCAGCATTTT.

This chain links TRBV5-1 with TRBJ2-7; TRBD1 agrees at 8 bases. V lost 4 bases to trimming and J lost 2 bases; unmatched junction nucleotides: 2. In germline, CDR1 is SGHRS, CDR2 YFSETQ. CDR3 length equals 13 residues. In DNA, the CDR3 is TGCGCCAGCAGCGCGGGACAGGCCTACGAGCAGTACTTC. Translating gives CASSAGQAYEQYF. Variable domain in full (rest from reference TRBV5-1 and TRBJ2-7): KAGVTQTPRYLIKTRGQQVTLSCSPISGHRSVSWYQQTPGQGLQFLFEYFSETQRNKGNFPGRFSGRQFSNSRSEMNVSTLELGDSALYLCASSAGQAYEQYFGPGTRLTVT.